This T cell receptor beta chain was recovered during a study of cytomegalovirus exposure and HLA in healthy donors. Whole-study context: An analysis done earlier identified some 120 million unique TCR beta sequences from around 180 million T cells. General study points: Presence/absence analysis assumed near-uniform sequencing depth across donors. In a later analysis, TCR association rates varied by HLA locus: DRB1 most, HLA-C fewest.

V lost 4 bases, J lost 7 bases, and 17 bases lay in between. CDR3 length: 15 residues. Germline CDR1 is SGHRS and CDR2 is YFSETQ. The sample holds a few counts of this clone. The antigen remains unidentified. A multiplex PCR was run with 60 Vbeta primers and 13 Jbeta primers. Profiling relied on immunoSEQ multiplex PCR, and the TCRdb table lists in-frame clones only, not all of them. The profile shows 150,000 to 200,000 clones, roughly 8.7% of them singletons. The sequencing sample was made of PBMCs. The chain joins TRBV5-1 to TRBJ1-4; tentatively, D is TRBD1 (5 bases). The TCR sequence derives from a woman in her twenties or thirties in good health and CMV-seropositive. For the CDR3, the DNA is TGCGCCAGCAGCACCCCAGGGAACGACGGTGAAAAACTGTTTTTT. This translates into CASSTPGNDGEKLFF.